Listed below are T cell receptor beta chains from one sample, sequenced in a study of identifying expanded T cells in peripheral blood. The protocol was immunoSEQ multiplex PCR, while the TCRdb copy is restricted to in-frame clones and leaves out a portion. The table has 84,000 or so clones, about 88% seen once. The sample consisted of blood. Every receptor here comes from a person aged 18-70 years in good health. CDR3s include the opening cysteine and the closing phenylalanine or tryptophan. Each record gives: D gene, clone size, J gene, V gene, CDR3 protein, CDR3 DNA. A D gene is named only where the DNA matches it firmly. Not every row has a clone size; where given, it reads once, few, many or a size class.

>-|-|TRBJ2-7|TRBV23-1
CAKDRRANSYEQYF
TGCGCCAAAGACAGGAGAGCTAACTCCTACGAGCAGTACTTC
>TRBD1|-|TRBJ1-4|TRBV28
CASSWTGEGTNEKLFF
TGTGCCAGCAGTTGGACAGGGGAAGGGACTAATGAAAAACTGTTTTTT
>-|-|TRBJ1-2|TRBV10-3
CAISERGRLANYGYTF
TGTGCCATCAGTGAGAGAGGGCGACTCGCTAACTATGGCTACACCTTC
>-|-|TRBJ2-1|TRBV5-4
CASSSGRRGPEEQFF
TGTGCCAGCAGTTCAGGGAGGAGGGGCCCTGAAGAGCAGTTCTTC
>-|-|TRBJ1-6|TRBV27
CASSLMHVNSPLHF
TGTGCCAGCAGTTTAATGCACGTTAATTCACCCCTCCACTTT
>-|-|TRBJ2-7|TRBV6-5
CASSYSGPYEQYF
TGTGCCAGCAGTTACTCGGGGCCCTACGAGCAGTACTTC
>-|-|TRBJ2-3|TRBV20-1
CPSGAEDTQYF
TGCCCCTCCGGGGCAGAAGATACGCAGTATTTT
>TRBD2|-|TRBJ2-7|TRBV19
CASKGVTSGTYEQYF
TGTGCCAGTAAGGGAGTGACTAGCGGTACCTACGAGCAGTACTTC
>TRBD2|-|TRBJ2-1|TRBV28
CASSRGSPNEQFF
TGTGCCAGCAGTCGCGGGAGCCCGAATGAGCAGTTCTTC
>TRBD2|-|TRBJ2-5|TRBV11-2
CASSFGGSGETQYF
TGTGCCAGCAGTTTCGGGGGGTCTGGTGAGACCCAGTACTTC
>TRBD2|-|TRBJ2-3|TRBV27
CASSPGGRALQHTDTQYF
TGTGCCAGCAGCCCGGGCGGGAGGGCCCTTCAACACACAGATACGCAGTATTTT
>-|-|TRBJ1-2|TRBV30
CAWSVSLTGLYGYTF
TGTGCCTGGAGTGTCTCCTTAACAGGGTTGTATGGCTACACCTTC
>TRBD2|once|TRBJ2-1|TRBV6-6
CASSYGAGFYNEQFF
TGTGCCAGCAGTTACGGAGCGGGGTTCTACAATGAGCAGTTCTTC
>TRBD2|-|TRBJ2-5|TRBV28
CASSPRTPGLARVGPRETQYF
TGTGCCAGCAGTCCCCGCACTCCGGGACTAGCCAGAGTAGGGCCGCGGGAGACCCAGTACTTC
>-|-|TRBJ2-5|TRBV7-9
CASAQETQYF
TGTGCCAGCGCCCAAGAGACCCAGTACTTC
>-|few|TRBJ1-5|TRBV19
CASSALTGKGNQPQHF
TGTGCCAGTAGTGCACTTACAGGGAAGGGCAATCAGCCCCAGCATTTT
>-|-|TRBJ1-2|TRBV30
CAWSREEGGYTF
TGTGCCTGGAGCAGGGAGGAGGGGGGCTACACCTTC
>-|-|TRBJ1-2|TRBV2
CASSEALGYGYTF
TGTGCCAGCAGTGAAGCGTTGGGCTATGGCTACACCTTC
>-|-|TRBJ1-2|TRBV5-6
CASSLFGGADGYTF
TGTGCCAGCAGCTTGTTCGGGGGCGCTGATGGCTACACCTTC
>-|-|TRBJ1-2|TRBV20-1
CSVPDDGYTF
TGCAGTGTACCTGACGATGGCTACACCTTC
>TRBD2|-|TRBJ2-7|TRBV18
CASSNSAGAAYEQYF
TGTGCCAGCTCAAACTCAGCGGGGGCTGCCTACGAGCAGTACTTC
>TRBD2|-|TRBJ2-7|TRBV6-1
CAPRARGVSYEQYF
TGTGCCCCCAGGGCCCGGGGGGTTTCCTACGAGCAGTACTTC
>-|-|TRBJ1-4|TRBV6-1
CASSEPGAGEKLFF
TGTGCCAGCAGTGAACCCGGGGCTGGGGAAAAACTGTTTTTT
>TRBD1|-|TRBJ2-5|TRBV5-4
CASSWTGGETQYF
TGTGCCAGCAGCTGGACAGGGGGAGAGACCCAGTACTTC
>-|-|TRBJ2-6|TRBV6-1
CASMRGSGANVLTF
TGTGCCAGCATGAGGGGCTCTGGGGCCAACGTCCTGACTTTC
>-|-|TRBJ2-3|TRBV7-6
CASSPTGGTDTQYF
TGTGCCAGCAGCCCTACTGGGGGCACAGATACGCAGTATTTT
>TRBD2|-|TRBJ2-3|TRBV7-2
CASSLVASGSGADTQYF
TGTGCCAGCAGCTTAGTAGCTAGCGGGAGTGGTGCAGATACGCAGTATTTT
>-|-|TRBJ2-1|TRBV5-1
CASSPGPMPNEQFF
TGCGCCAGCAGCCCCGGGCCGATGCCCAATGAGCAGTTCTTC
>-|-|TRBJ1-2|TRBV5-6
CASSPFAGNYGYTF
TGTGCCAGCAGCCCTTTTGCAGGAAACTATGGCTACACCTTC
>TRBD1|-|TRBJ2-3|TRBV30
CAWSVQGTDTQYF
TGTGCCTGGAGTGTACAGGGGACAGATACGCAGTATTTT
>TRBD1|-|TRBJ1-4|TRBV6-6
CASSKGQGPYEKLFF
TGTGCCAGCAGCAAAGGACAGGGGCCTTATGAAAAACTGTTTTTT
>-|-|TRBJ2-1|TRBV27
CASSLLGPYNEQFF
TGTGCCAGCAGTTTGCTGGGGCCTTACAATGAGCAGTTCTTC
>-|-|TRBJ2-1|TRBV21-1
CASSPRLAGEGNEQFF
TGTGCCAGCAGCCCTCGACTAGCGGGAGAGGGAAATGAGCAGTTCTTC
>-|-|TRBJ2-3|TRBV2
CASSEARTPPGTQYF
TGTGCCAGCAGTGAAGCGAGGACTCCCCCGGGTACGCAGTATTTT
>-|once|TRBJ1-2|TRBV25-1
CASSEPRGGYTF
TGTGCCAGCAGTGAACCCCGCGGTGGCTACACCTTC
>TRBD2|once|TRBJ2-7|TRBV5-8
CASSLRLAGEGEQYF
TGTGCCAGCAGCTTACGACTAGCGGGAGAAGGTGAGCAGTACTTC
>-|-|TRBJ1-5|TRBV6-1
CASSEQDSNQPQHF
TGTGCCAGCAGTGAACAGGATAGCAATCAGCCCCAGCATTTT
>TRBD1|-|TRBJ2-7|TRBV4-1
CASSQGQGSYEQYF
TGCGCCAGCAGCCAGGGACAGGGTTCCTACGAGCAGTACTTC
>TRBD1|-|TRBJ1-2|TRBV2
CASRSGTGNYGYTF
TGTGCCAGCAGATCCGGGACAGGGAACTATGGCTACACCTTC
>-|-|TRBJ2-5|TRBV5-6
CASSLSGRSQETQYF
TGTGCCAGCAGCCTCTCGGGCCGTAGCCAAGAGACCCAGTACTTC
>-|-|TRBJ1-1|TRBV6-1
CASSEAVPEAFF
TGTGCCAGCAGTGAGGCAGTCCCTGAAGCTTTCTTT
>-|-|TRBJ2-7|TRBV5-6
CASSVGSSYEQYF
TGTGCCAGCAGCGTCGGAAGCTCCTACGAGCAGTACTTC
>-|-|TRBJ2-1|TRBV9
CASSEGLVVGDEQFF
TGTGCCAGCAGCGAGGGACTTGTGGTTGGAGATGAGCAGTTCTTC
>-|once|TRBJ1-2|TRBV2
CASRTGLLDYGYTF
TGTGCCAGCAGGACCGGGTTGTTGGACTATGGCTACACCTTC
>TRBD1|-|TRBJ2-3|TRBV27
CASSLQGVTDTQYF
TGTGCCAGCAGTTTACAGGGGGTTACAGATACGCAGTATTTT
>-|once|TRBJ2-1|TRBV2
CASSGAGPYNEQFF
TGTGCCAGCAGTGGGGCAGGACCCTACAATGAGCAGTTCTTC
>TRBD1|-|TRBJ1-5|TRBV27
CASRKNRGKPQHF
TGTGCCAGCAGAAAGAACAGGGGCAAGCCCCAGCATTTT
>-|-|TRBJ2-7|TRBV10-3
CAISESPQGSYEQYF
TGTGCCATCAGTGAGTCCCCGCAGGGATCCTACGAGCAGTACTTC
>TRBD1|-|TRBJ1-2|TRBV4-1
CASSQVTGGDYGYTF
TGCGCCAGCAGCCAAGTCACAGGGGGAGACTATGGCTACACCTTC